The present T cell receptor (beta chain) was sequenced within a study of Graves' ophthalmopathy and Graves' hyperthyroidism (dated by TCRdb to 2017 to 2018). As for the study more broadly: Hyperthyroidism was defined as stable when no progression to ophthalmopathy occurred within 18 months of follow-up. The study used TCR beta repertoire signatures to distinguish Graves' ophthalmopathy from Graves' hyperthyroidism and to predict progression to ophthalmopathy. To explore V-J signatures that distinguish ophthalmopathy from hyperthyroidism, a discovery set of 100 patients was enrolled, made up of 40 to 45 with ophthalmopathy and some 58 with stable hyperthyroidism. In total, 135 blood samples were TCR-sequenced: 43 ophthalmopathy, about 75 hyperthyroidism and about 17 hyperthyroidism-to-ophthalmopathy patients. An independent validation cohort comprised 18 to 20 hyperthyroidism patients and 15 to 17 patients who later progressed from hyperthyroidism to ophthalmopathy. In six hyperthyroidism patients, the T-cell repertoire of thyroid tissue was compared with the T-cell repertoire of blood. After sampling, hyperthyroidism patients received methimazole starting at 30 mg daily, and ophthalmopathy patients received high-dose intravenous methylprednisolone. General study outcomes and caveats: In validation, the model predicted ophthalmopathy progression with over 60% sensitivity and approximately 75% specificity; some 13 predicted patients were CT-confirmed with GO in a median of 6.5 months. The 13-signature model separated ophthalmopathy from stable hyperthyroidism with about 86% sensitivity and 81.08% specificity in cross-validation, and 80%/75% in the test set. Most of the expanded thyroid clonotypes with a frequency above 0.001 were also detected in blood, and it was suggested that the thyroid immune response may be reflected by blood repertoires. No statistical method was used to predetermine the sample size, and group allocation was not hidden from the investigators.

A remark on this clonotype: Its recognized antigen is unknown. No base qualities exist here, and no much larger clone lies one base off it.

TCR beta CDR3 regions were amplified from RNA transcripts for repertoire sequencing. The first round was an RT-PCR using HTBI primers with the Qiagen OneStep RT-PCR kit, and this first round was followed by a second-round multiplex PCR, then size selection and purification. Sequencing of the libraries was carried out on an Illumina HiSeq2000 in paired-end mode with 100 bp reads. Turning to the authors' computational methods: SOAPnuke was used to process the reads, removing any read that contained adapters or uncalled bases, had a mean Phred below 15, or lacked an exact match to the constant primer or identifier. COPE v1.2.5 was used to merge high-quality paired reads. Each unique nucleotide sequence was defined as a clonotype, and clonotypes were aligned to IMGT TRB V, D and J references with MiTCR v1.1. Analysis was restricted to V-J combinations with a frequency above 0.0001, which covered 99% to 99.2% of repertoires. A TCR clonal expansion and chaos score per V-J combination was defined as the ratio of F50 clonal expansion to chaos observed in the TCRdist matrix. Welch's t-statistics and random forest were used to narrow the features down to over ten V-J combinations, which were then fed into a naive Bayes classifier. The Morisita-Horn index was used to measure how similar the thyroid and blood repertoires were. TCRdb itself trimmed the public reads at Q25 with fastp, ran MiXCR and retained productive beta chains. Each record represents a unique CDR3 protein, reported with the most common genes and DNA among its rows. V and J calls and clone size were set by TCRdb, not the authors. In all, the sample holds a few hundred thousand distinct CDR3 sequences, and under 45% of those were seen once. The ten largest clonotypes hold about 4.1% of the sample.

V is cut by 4 bases and J by 8 bases, and the space between the germline ends is 9 bases. From a lookup of the germline V gene (reference sequence), CDR1 and CDR2 are PRHDT and FYEKMQ. The CDR3 runs 13 residues from the cysteine to the phenylalanine. Only the CDR3 portion is preserved as DNA: 39 bases, with reading frame beginning at the first base. Patients with hyperthyroidism were aged 18 to 65 years, had been newly diagnosed, and had a disease duration of less than 2 months. Patients with other autoimmune diseases, uncontrolled infections, pregnancy or lactation were excluded. Diagnosis was based on clinical symptoms, serum thyroxine, TRAb, thyroid ultrasound and orbital computed tomography. Trizol reagent was used to extract the total RNA, and its quality was then checked on an Agilent 2100 Bioanalyzer.

Sequences were obtained from peripheral blood or thyroid tissue (not recorded which). The TCR comes from an adult man with Graves' hyperthyroidism. In this chain, TRBV13 is recombined with TRBJ1-6, with the D gene uncertain. The nucleotide sequence is TGTGCCAGCAGCTCAACTCAGGATTCACCCCTCCACTTT. Protein translation: CASSSTQDSPLHF.